This entry describes one TCR beta chain. Germline assignment: CDR1 SGHRS and CDR2 YFSETQ. The length of the CDR3 is 13 residues. With the 5' RACE reads reprocessed, TCRdb shows one record per CDR3 protein and no DNA. The sample data list over 100,000 distinct CDR3 sequences. This record belongs to a study of T cells expressing NK-cell markers. Study as a whole: Eight donors were sequenced, seven testing HCMV-seropositive and one testing seronegative.

The TCR originated in a woman between 18 and 69 years old in good health. The chain uses TRBV5-1 and TRBJ1-1; TCRdb designates TRBD1, a call that cannot be tested without DNA. Sequencing was done on a sample of blood T cells: a sorted CD56 or NKG2C T cell subset, CD4+ or CD8+ T cells, or bulk PBMC T cells (not recorded which). CDR3 sequence reads: CASSGRGYTEAFF. Drawing the rest from reference TRBV5-1 and TRBJ1-1, the complete variable domain is KAGVTQTPRYLIKTRGQQVTLSCSPISGHRSVSWYQQTPGQGLQFLFEYFSETQRNKGNFPGRFSGRQFSNSRSEMNVSTLELGDSALYLCASSGRGYTEAFFGQGTRLTVV.